This TCR beta chain was retrieved from a study of cytomegalovirus exposure and HLA in healthy donors. The study's findings and limits: It was 164 TCR beta chains that were listed as cytomegalovirus-associated. In a later analysis, productive TCRs from donors in an Asian-associated ancestry cluster reportedly carried fewer N-insertions than the cohort mean. The classifier, whose performance was assessed in both the original and validation cohorts, reportedly diagnosed cytomegalovirus status with high specificity and sensitivity. There were a few CMV-associated chains whose specificity for CMV antigens was confirmed in vitro.

As for this clone: The antigen is not known.

In germline, CDR1 is MNHEY, CDR2 SMNVEV (reference sequence). The CDR3 is made up of 14 amino acids. V was shortened by 3 bases and J by 3 bases, with 10 bases between the two germline ends. A multiplex PCR was run with 60 Vbeta primers and 13 Jbeta primers. Method: immunoSEQ multiplex PCR; TCRdb's copy keeps in-frame clones and lacks some. The repertoire holds more than 90,000 clones, with under 85% as singletons. The chain carries TRBV27 and TRBJ2-3; possibly TRBD2 for D (7 bases). Sequencing input: PBMCs. The source is a woman between 40 and 55 years old in good health and CMV-seronegative. Written as DNA, the CDR3 is TGTGCCAGCAGTTTCCGGGGGGCGACAGATACGCAGTATTTT. Translated: CASSFRGATDTQYF.